A single sample is the source of the 30 T cell receptor beta chains below, sequenced in a study of T-cell reconstitution after alpha-beta-depleted transplantation in children. A TCRbeta library incorporating unique molecular identifiers was prepared. A single record per CDR3 protein comes from TCRdb applying MiXCR to the PCR reads. Here the sample spans approximately 350,000 distinct CDR3 sequences, 9% to 12% being singletons. Sequenced material: PBMCs from the stem cell graft donor, taken from the stem cell graft. Receptors originate from a human donor who donated a stem cell graft to a child with acute lymphoblastic leukemia.

This clonotype was counted only a few times. CDR3 loop: CASPRGDSCFQPQHF. CDR3 bases: TGTGCCAGTCCCCGAGGGGACAGTTGTTTCCAGCCCCAGCATTTT. This chain links TRBV7-8 with TRBJ1-5; 7 bases align to TRBD1. V trimming: 9 bases; J trimming: 7 bases; junction bases outside the gene matches: 15. Per the germline V gene, CDR1 is SGHVS and CDR2 is FQNEAQ. The CDR3 runs 15 residues.

This clonotype was observed a handful of times. The rearrangement joins TRBV11-2 to TRBJ2-3; D ambiguous. The germline gives CDR1 SGHAT, CDR2 FQNNGV. The CDR3 loop spans 12 amino acids. Trimming cost V 4 bases and J 4 bases, with 6 bases left between them. The CDR3 region is CASSSWADTQYF. The CDR3 DNA is TGTGCCAGCAGCTCTTGGGCAGATACGCAGTATTTT.

This clonotype was counted many times. The rearrangement joins TRBV10-3 to TRBJ2-6; D possibly corresponds to TRBD1 (6 bases). The CDR3 covers 15 residues. Germline CDR1 reads ENHRY; CDR2 reads SYGVKD. Trimming removed 4 bases from V and 1 base from J, with 8 bases in between. This chain's CDR3 is CAISGQASGANVLTF. The CDR3 DNA reads TGTGCCATCAGTGGACAGGCATCTGGGGCCAACGTCCTGACTTTC.

The chain links TRBV20-1 to TRBJ2-7, with D uncertain. Between the trimmed V and J ends, which lost 3 bases and 4 bases, there was a span of 19 bases. The CDR3 has 15 amino acids. CDR1 DFQATT and CDR2 SNEGSKA come from the germline V gene (reference sequence). The CDR3 is CSASEASNMVYEQYF. CDR3 coding DNA: TGCAGTGCTAGTGAGGCTAGTAATATGGTGTACGAGCAGTACTTC.

This sequence joins TRBV6-5 and TRBJ1-5; D not certain. Germline CDR1 and CDR2: MNHEY and SVGAGI. V was shortened by 2 bases and J by 4 bases, with 12 bases between the two germline ends. The CDR3 sequence is 15 residues long. The CDR3 protein is CASSYPGTGNQPQHF. CDR3 nucleotides: TGTGCCAGCAGTTACCCTGGAACCGGGAATCAGCCCCAGCATTTT.

This clonotype was observed a few times. The V gene is TRBV20-1, the J gene TRBJ2-7; the D is unclear. The CDR3 is made up of 13 amino acids. The germline gives CDR1 DFQATT, CDR2 SNEGSKA (reference sequence). Trimming pared 1 base from V and 4 bases from J, leaving 11 bases between. CDR3 DNA: TGCAGTGCTAGAGGGCTAGATACATACGAGCAGTACTTC. Protein product: CSARGLDTYEQYF.

The chain carries TRBV7-2 and TRBJ2-7; 7 bases fit TRBD2. Looked up from germline, CDR1 is SGHTA and CDR2 is FQGNSA. The CDR3 is made up of 15 amino acids. V shed 4 bases and J 2 bases; nucleotides not matched to a gene: 8. CDR3 DNA: TGTGCCAGCAGCTACTATGCTAGCGGCACCTACGAGCAGTACTTC. Translating gives CASSYYASGTYEQYF.

This clonotype was picked up many times. The chain joins TRBV2 to TRBJ1-2, with 7 positions matching TRBD1. Germline lookup yields CDR1 SNHLY and CDR2 FYNNEI. The V segment lost 1 base and the J segment 5 bases; nucleotides outside the gene matches: 1. This CDR3 has 13 residues. The CDR3: CASSEGTGYGYTF. As DNA, the CDR3 is TGTGCCAGCAGTGAAGGGACAGGTTATGGCTACACCTTC.

This clonotype was detected many times. The chain is built from TRBV5-1 and TRBJ2-7; D is undetermined. CDR1 is SGHRS and CDR2 is YFSETQ in the germline V gene. V was pared by 7 bases and J by 4 bases, with 18 bases between. The CDR3 is 14 amino acids. The CDR3 nucleotides are TGCGCCAGCTCGCGCGACGCCGGAGCTTACGAGCAGTACTTC. Protein sequence: CASSRDAGAYEQYF.

This clonotype appeared a few times. The chain carries TRBV7-2 and TRBJ2-7; 8 nucleotides agree with TRBD2. Trimming removed 4 bases from V and 3 bases from J; junction bases left unmatched: 8. Germline V lookup: CDR1 SGHTA, CDR2 FQGNSA. CDR3 length: 15 amino acids. CDR3 bases: TGTGCCAGCAGCTCCGATTTGGCGGGAGGCTACGAGCAGTACTTC. Protein product: CASSSDLAGGYEQYF. The full variable domain, in which reference TRBV7-2 and TRBJ2-7 provide the parts outside the CDR3, is GAGVSQSPSNKVTEKGKDVELRCDPISGHTALYWYRQSLGQGLEFLIYFQGNSAPDKSGLPSDRFSAERTGGSVSTLTIQRTQQEDSAVYLCASSSDLAGGYEQYFGPGTRLTVT.

This clonotype turned up a few times. V gene TRBV7-2 combines with J gene TRBJ2-7; perhaps TRBD1 as D (6 bases). In germline, CDR1 is SGHTA, CDR2 FQGNSA. The length of the CDR3 is 14 residues. Trimming pared 1 base from V and 4 bases from J, leaving 11 bases between. This CDR3 reads CASSLGYREYEQYF. The CDR3 DNA reads as TGTGCCAGCAGCTTAGGGTACAGGGAATACGAGCAGTACTTC.

This clonotype showed up many times. The CDR3 sequence: CASSLAPAGGRNEQFF. The CDR3 nucleotides read TGCGCCAGCAGCTTGGCCCCAGCGGGAGGGCGCAATGAGCAGTTCTTC. This sequence joins TRBV5-1 and TRBJ2-1, with 10 bases that match TRBD2. Unmatched junction bases numbered 6, after V lost 0 bases and J lost 6 bases. CDR3 length: 16 residues. The V gene's germline CDR1 is SGHRS and CDR2 YFSETQ.

This clonotype was recorded at least ten times. V and J are TRBV6-5 and TRBJ2-2; a weak D match, TRBD2 (5 bases). This CDR3 region has 14 residues. V lost 2 bases and J lost 1, with 5 bases in between. From germline, CDR1 is MNHEY and CDR2 SVGAGI. CDR3 amino acids: CASSYGLNTGELFF. The CDR3, as DNA: TGTGCCAGCAGTTACGGACTGAACACCGGGGAGCTGTTTTTT.

This clonotype was observed a few times. This sequence joins TRBV7-8 and TRBJ2-1; TRBD1 agrees at 9 bases. From germline, CDR1 is SGHVS and CDR2 FQNEAQ. CDR3 size: 18 residues. Trimming cost V 4 bases and J 9 bases; bases outside gene matches: 19. The CDR3 DNA sequence: TGTGCCAGCAGCTCCCCCCCCCGGGGACAGGGACGATCTAGTGAGCAGTTCTTC. As protein: CASSSPPRGQGRSSEQFF.

This clonotype has just a few counts. The CDR3 DNA follows: TGTGCCAGCAGCAAGGACAGGGAAATAATGAACACTGAAGCTTTCTTT. This sequence encodes CASSKDREIMNTEAFF. The chain is built from TRBV7-9 and TRBJ1-1; TRBD1 matches at 8 bases. CDR3 size: 16 residues. J lost 0 bases, V lost 5 bases, and 8 bases had no gene match. The germline CDR1 and CDR2 sequences are SEHNR and FQNEAQ (reference sequence). The variable domain in full, with the rest retrieved from reference TRBV7-9 and TRBJ1-1, is DTGVSQNPRHKITKRGQNVTFRCDPISEHNRLYWYRQTLGQGPEFLTYFQNEAQLEKSRLLSDRFSAERPKGSFSTLEIQRTEQGDSAMYLCASSKDREIMNTEAFFGQGTRLTVV.

This clonotype was observed a few times. The V call is TRBV11-1, the J call TRBJ2-6; the match to TRBD2 covers 13 bases. The CDR3 consists of 20 residues. V dropped 5 bases and J dropped 4; count of bases not matched to a gene: 14. Germline CDR1 and CDR2: SGHAT and FQDESV (reference sequence). CDR3 sequence reads: CASSAVNPGTSGMGANVLTF. In DNA form, the CDR3 reads TGTGCCAGCAGCGCCGTTAATCCCGGGACTAGCGGGATGGGGGCCAACGTCCTGACTTTC.

This clonotype was recorded a few times. The gene calls are TRBV7-9 and TRBJ1-2; D not certain. The V gene lost 5 bases and the J gene lost 4 bases, with 11 bases spanning the gap. The CDR3 consists of 13 residues. Germline CDR1 SEHNR, CDR2 FQNEAQ (reference sequence). CDR3 sequence: CASSRETFYGYTF. The DNA of the CDR3 is TGTGCCAGCAGCCGGGAGACCTTCTATGGCTACACCTTC. Filled out from reference TRBV7-9 and TRBJ1-2, the complete variable domain reads DTGVSQNPRHKITKRGQNVTFRCDPISEHNRLYWYRQTLGQGPEFLTYFQNEAQLEKSRLLSDRFSAERPKGSFSTLEIQRTEQGDSAMYLCASSRETFYGYTFGSGTRLTVV.

V gene TRBV20-1 combines with J gene TRBJ2-5; D may be TRBD1 (6 bases). CDR1 and CDR2 (germline): DFQATT, SNEGSKA (reference sequence). CDR3 length: 11 amino acids. The V end lost 5 bases, the J end lost 5 bases, and 9 bases lay between the germline ends. The CDR3 here is CSARQEETQYF. CDR3 DNA: TGCAGTGCTCGACAGGAGGAGACCCAGTACTTC.

This clonotype has more than one count but fewer than ten. DNA for the CDR3: TGTGCCAGCAGTCCCATGGGAGCCGTTGGGGATACGCAGTATTTT. It translates to CASSPMGAVGDTQYF. V is TRBV12-3 or TRBV12-4 and J is TRBJ2-3, with D possibly matching TRBD2 (5 bases). The CDR3 is 15 residues long. Trimming pared 5 bases from V and 6 bases from J, leaving 18 bases between.

V and J are TRBV27 and TRBJ2-7; maybe TRBD1 (6 bases). V lost 6 bases to trimming and J lost 5 bases, with 17 bases between them. The CDR3 runs 14 residues. Per germline, CDR1 MNHEY and CDR2 SMNVEV (reference sequence). The CDR3 DNA is TGTGCCAGCAGATCCTTCCGGGACAACAACGAGCAGTACTTC. Protein product: CASRSFRDNNEQYF.

This clonotype has more than one count but fewer than ten. The chain recombines TRBV5-6 with TRBJ2-1, with unresolved D. The germline V gene encodes CDR1 SGHDT and CDR2 YYEEEE. The V gene lost 0 bases and the J gene lost 2 bases, with 12 bases spanning the gap. This CDR3 spans 16 amino acids. The CDR3 here is CASSLVVSSAYNEQFF. DNA of the CDR3: TGTGCCAGCAGCTTGGTAGTGAGTTCTGCCTACAATGAGCAGTTCTTC.

V usage is TRBV5-1 and J usage is TRBJ2-7; D gene unclear. The CDR3 consists of 15 residues. Germline CDR1 and CDR2: SGHRS and YFSETQ. Trimming cost V 0 bases and J 2 bases, with 12 bases left between them. The CDR3: CASSLAFTETYEQYF. For the CDR3, the DNA is TGCGCCAGCAGCTTGGCCTTTACGGAGACCTACGAGCAGTACTTC.

This clonotype has more than one count but fewer than ten. The genes are TRBV7-2 and TRBJ2-5, with 8 bases that match TRBD1. The CDR3 covers 14 residues. Germline values: CDR1 SGHTA, CDR2 FQGNSA. With 7 bases clipped from V and 6 bases from J, the junction kept 10 bases outside the gene matches. The CDR3 loop is CASTDRVEMKTQYF. Here the CDR3 DNA reads TGTGCCAGCACGGACAGGGTAGAGATGAAGACCCAGTACTTC.

The chain joins TRBV29-1 to TRBJ1-1, with TRBD1 as a possible D gene (6 bases). Trimming removed 3 bases at V and 4 bases at J, with 12 bases between. Germline V CDR1 and CDR2: SQVTM, ANQGSEA. The CDR3 is 13 residues long. In nucleotides, the CDR3 is TGCAGCGTTGACCCAGGGGTGGGCACTGAAGCTTTCTTT. Translating gives CSVDPGVGTEAFF.

Details on this clonotype: It is likely a read error, because the conserved phenylalanine at the end of the CDR3 is missing. V gene TRBV27 combines with J gene TRBJ2-7; a possible D gene is TRBD1 (5 bases). The CDR3 loop spans 13 amino acids. V lost 2 bases to trimming and J lost 2 bases, with 7 bases between them. In germline, CDR1 is MNHEY, CDR2 SMNVEV (reference sequence). The CDR3 DNA reads as TGTGCCAGCAGTTTAGGCAGGGCCTACGAGCAGTACTTA. Its protein is CASSLGRAYEQYL.

This clonotype came up a few times. The chain uses TRBV12-3 or TRBV12-4 and TRBJ1-5; D possibly corresponds to TRBD1 (5 bases). Trimming cost V 6 bases and J 1 base, with 16 bases left between them. This CDR3 spans 16 amino acids. CDR3 sequence reads: CASRDLREGSNQPQHF. The CDR3 DNA reads as TGTGCCAGCAGGGACCTCAGGGAAGGAAGCAATCAGCCCCAGCATTTT.

This clonotype showed up just a few times. This chain connects TRBV9 to TRBJ2-1; D is undetermined. This CDR3 contains 14 residues. Germline V gene data show CDR1 as SGDLS and CDR2 as YYNGEE. V was pared by 7 bases and J by 4 bases, with 15 bases between. The chain's CDR3 is CASAPRLSYNEQFF. CDR3 nucleotide sequence: TGTGCCAGCGCACCGCGACTTTCGTACAATGAGCAGTTCTTC.

J is TRBJ2-1 and V is TRBV29-1; D gene unclear. The length of the CDR3 is 11 residues. The V and J ends lost 1 base and 6 bases respectively, with 4 bases between them. Germline V CDR1 and CDR2: SQVTM, ANQGSEA. Here the CDR3 reads CSVEVLNEQFF. CDR3 in DNA: TGCAGCGTTGAAGTTCTCAATGAGCAGTTCTTC.

The CDR3 bases are TGTGCCAGCAGGCGGGACAGGGTCTCCTACGAGCAGTACTTC. It codes for CASRRDRVSYEQYF. This chain links TRBV6-1 with TRBJ2-7; 9 bases line up with TRBD1. V was pared by 6 bases and J by 0 bases, with 3 bases of the junction left unmatched. The CDR3 contains 14 residues. Looked up from germline, CDR1 is MNHNS and CDR2 is SASEGT.

The DNA for the CDR3 is TGTGCCATCAGTGGGACAGGGGTGCCTGGGGCCAACGTCCTGACTTTC. It yields the protein CAISGTGVPGANVLTF. The chain combines TRBV10-3 with TRBJ2-6; 9 nucleotides match TRBD1. CDR1 is ENHRY and CDR2 is SYGVKD in the germline V gene. With 4 bases clipped from V and 2 bases from J, the junction kept 3 bases outside the gene matches. This CDR3 spans 16 amino acids.